The present entry profiles one TCR beta chain with its context. This sample is part of a study of blood T cell repertoires in COVID-19. Study information: COVID-19 samples from acute and convalescent phases originated in the United States, Italy and Spain. PBMCs, B-cell-depleted T cells, or T cells were the source of the cDNA or gDNA that made up the material.

Original processing notes: Reference gene primer amplification yielded estimated nucleated cell counts. Profiling relied on immunoSEQ multiplex PCR, and the TCRdb table lists in-frame clones only, not all of them. From that table come the V and J calls and clone size; the DNA was used to work out D and trimming. The table lists fewer than 350,000 clones, under 90% of them singletons. The length of the CDR3 is 14 residues. Germline lookup yields CDR1 SGHTA and CDR2 FQGNSA. V shed 5 bases, J shed 7 bases, and the junction held 8 bases outside the gene matches. Sequenced material: peripheral blood. The sequence was collected from a woman aged 60-70 years with active or convalescent COVID-19. This chain uses TRBV7-2 with TRBJ1-2; 9 bases match TRBD1. DNA of the CDR3: TGTGCCAGCAGCGCCCCCGGGACAGGGCCTGGCTACACCTTC. Translated: CASSAPGTGPGYTF.